The 5 T cell receptor beta chains below come from one sample, sequenced in a study of blood T cell repertoires in COVID-19. Repertoires were generated with immunoSEQ multiplex PCR, while TCRdb's copy carries only in-frame clones and drops some. The data show around 380,000 clones, about four fifths seen once. Material for sequencing was peripheral blood. Source of these receptors: a human donor with acute or convalescent COVID-19. The donor label of this sample is uncertain.

This rearrangement joins TRBV3-1 (or the pseudogene TRBV3-2) to TRBJ1-4; D is perhaps TRBD1 (6 bases). Trimming removed 1 base from V and 8 bases from J, with 20 bases in between. The CDR3 length is 17 residues. CDR1 LGHDT and CDR2 YNNKEL come from the germline V gene (reference sequence). CDR3: CASSQAALGGRKEKLFF. Written as DNA, the CDR3 is TGTGCCAGCAGCCAAGCGGCATTGGGGGGGCGAAAAGAAAAACTGTTTTTT.

This chain uses TRBV6-5 with TRBJ2-5; 10 nucleotides align to TRBD2. The CDR3 runs to 16 residues. Germline lookup yields CDR1 MNHEY and CDR2 SVGAGI. The junction had 10 bases not matched to a gene; V was cut back by 4 bases and J by 5 bases. The CDR3 protein is CASSSRASGSLETQYF. CDR3 DNA sequence: TGTGCCAGCAGTTCCCGGGCTAGCGGGAGTTTGGAGACCCAGTACTTC.

The chain has TRBV3-1 (or the pseudogene TRBV3-2) and TRBJ2-1; TRBD2 might be the D (7 bases). CDR1 and CDR2 (germline): LGHDT, YNNKEL (reference sequence). The CDR3 has 15 residues. V was cut by 4 bases and J by 5 bases, with 15 bases left in between. CDR3 region: CASSRGGLEDNEQFF. The CDR3 coding sequence is TGTGCCAGCAGCCGGGGGGGGCTGGAGGACAATGAGCAGTTCTTC.

This chain connects TRBV30 to TRBJ2-1; 10 nucleotides align to TRBD1. The V segment lost 5 bases and the J segment 5 bases; nucleotides outside the gene matches: 12. CDR1 GTSNPN and CDR2 SVGIG come from the germline V gene (reference sequence). The CDR3 is made up of 16 amino acids. CDR3 DNA: TGTGCCTGGGGAACTAAGTGGACAGGGGGTAACAATGAGCAGTTCTTC. Protein sequence: CAWGTKWTGGNNEQFF.

Note on this clone: The junction departs from the called germline gene at one end, perhaps through a read error. J is TRBJ2-3 and V is TRBV6-1; D possibly corresponds to TRBD2 (6 bases). The CDR3 runs to 14 residues. Germline V lookup: CDR1 MNHNS, CDR2 SASEGT. CDR3 amino acids: CASSELGSTDTQYF. The CDR3 region has the DNA TGTGCCAGCAGTGAGCTCGGGAGCACGGATACGCAGTATTTT.